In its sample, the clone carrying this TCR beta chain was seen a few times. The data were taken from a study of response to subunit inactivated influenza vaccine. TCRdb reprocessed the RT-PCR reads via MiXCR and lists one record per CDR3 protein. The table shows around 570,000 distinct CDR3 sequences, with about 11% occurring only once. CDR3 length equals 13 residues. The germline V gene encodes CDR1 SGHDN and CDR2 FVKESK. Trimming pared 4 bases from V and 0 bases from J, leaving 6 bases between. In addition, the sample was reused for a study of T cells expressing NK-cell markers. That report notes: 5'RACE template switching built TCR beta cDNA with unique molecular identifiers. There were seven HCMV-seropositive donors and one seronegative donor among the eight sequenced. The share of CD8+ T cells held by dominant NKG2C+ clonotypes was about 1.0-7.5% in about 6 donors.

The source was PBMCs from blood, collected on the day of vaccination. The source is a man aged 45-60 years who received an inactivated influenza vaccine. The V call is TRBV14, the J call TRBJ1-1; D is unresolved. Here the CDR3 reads CASSPIVNTEAFF. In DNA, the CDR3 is TGTGCCAGCAGCCCAATAGTGAACACTGAAGCTTTCTTT.